The 22 T cell receptor beta chains in this list originate from one sample, sequenced in a study of Graves' ophthalmopathy and Graves' hyperthyroidism. For repertoire sequencing, the TCR beta CDR3 regions were amplified from RNA transcripts. HTBI primers primed a first-round RT-PCR, and a second-round multiplex PCR followed. TCRdb itself ran the multiplex PCR reads through MiXCR, one entry per CDR3 protein. The sample contains about 160,000 distinct CDR3 sequences, under 45% of which appear only once. Sequenced sample: peripheral blood. The source is a man aged 30 to 45 with Graves' ophthalmopathy.

The chain joins TRBV6-1 to TRBJ2-7; TRBD1 matches at 8 bases. This CDR3 has 15 amino acids. Germline assignment: CDR1 MNHNS and CDR2 SASEGT. The V and J ends lost 3 bases and 3 bases, in that order; junction bases with no gene match: 7. CDR3 nucleotides: TGTGCCAGCAGTGAGAACCAGGGGGCAAGCTACGAGCAGTACTTC. Protein sequence: CASSENQGASYEQYF.

The rearrangement links TRBV6-2 or TRBV6-3 to TRBJ2-5; D may be TRBD2 (6 bases). Germline V CDR1 and CDR2: MNHEY, SVGEGT. Trimming removed 2 bases from V and 1 base from J, with 11 bases in between. The CDR3 is made up of 15 amino acids. For the CDR3, the DNA is TGTGCCAGCAGTTACCCCGGGACTTCCCAAGAGACCCAGTACTTC. It specifies CASSYPGTSQETQYF.

This clonotype was seen at least ten times. The J gene is TRBJ2-2, the V gene TRBV7-2; tentative D call: TRBD2 (5 bases). Trimming pared 6 bases from V and 4 bases from J, leaving 15 bases between. Germline V lookup: CDR1 SGHTA, CDR2 FQGNSA. The CDR3 contains 15 residues. Here the CDR3 reads CASRVPFAGTGELFF. The CDR3 nucleotides read TGTGCCAGCAGAGTCCCATTTGCGGGCACCGGGGAGCTGTTTTTT.

This clonotype was counted ten times or more. The CDR3 coding sequence is TGTGCCAGCAGTTACTCGACCGAGCAGTACTTC. Translation gives CASSYSTEQYF. The chain joins TRBV6-2 or TRBV6-3 to TRBJ2-7; D is unclear. Germline assignment: CDR1 MNHEY and CDR2 SVGEGT. The CDR3 extends over 11 amino acids. V was clipped by 0 bases and J by 6 bases, with 3 bases between them.

The rearrangement joins TRBV6-2 or TRBV6-3 to TRBJ2-7, with D unclear. Germline V CDR1 and CDR2: MNHEY, SVGEGT. Trimming removed 2 bases from V and 6 bases from J, with 17 bases in between. The CDR3 has 15 amino acids. The CDR3 region is CASSYRVSGWGEQYF. CDR3 nucleotides: TGTGCCAGCAGTTACCGCGTGTCAGGATGGGGCGAGCAGTACTTC.

The table lists this clonotype with many counts. The CDR3 DNA sequence: TGTGCCAGCAGCGAGACAGGGAACACTGAAGCTTTCTTT. Its protein product is CASSETGNTEAFF. This chain connects TRBV7-3 to TRBJ1-1; D is possibly TRBD1 (6 bases). The CDR3 runs to 13 residues. Germline CDR1 is SGHTA and CDR2 is FQGTGA. V was clipped by 5 bases and J by 1 base, with 8 bases between them.

The chain employs TRBV9 and TRBJ2-7, with D unresolved. V gave up 3 bases and J gave up 6 bases, with 13 bases separating them. Germline CDR1 and CDR2: SGDLS and YYNGEE. This CDR3 region has 13 residues. In DNA, the CDR3 is TGTGCCAGCAGCGCGAATATCCTCGGCGAGCAGTACTTC. Protein sequence: CASSANILGEQYF.

This clonotype was counted ten times or more. This rearrangement joins TRBV27 to TRBJ2-5; 9 bases are a match to TRBD1. After removal of 4 bases from V and 3 bases from J, the junction contained 3 bases not matched to a gene. The germline V gene encodes CDR1 MNHEY and CDR2 SMNVEV (reference sequence). The CDR3 extends over 14 amino acids. The CDR3 region is CASSSGQGEETQYF. CDR3 sequence (DNA): TGTGCCAGCAGTTCGGGACAGGGTGAAGAGACCCAGTACTTC.

This clonotype was seen many times. This sequence joins TRBV24-1 and TRBJ2-2, with 8 bases identical to TRBD1. With V trimmed by 5 bases and J by 4 bases, 8 bases remained unmatched. The V gene's germline CDR1 is KGHDR and CDR2 SFDVKD. CDR3 length: 16 residues. The CDR3 coding sequence is TGTGCCACCAGTGGACTTCAGGGGGCGATCACCGGGGAGCTGTTTTTT. Translated: CATSGLQGAITGELFF.

The chain links TRBV6-1 to TRBJ1-5; maybe TRBD1 (5 bases). Germline CDR1 and CDR2: MNHNS and SASEGT. The CDR3 totals 14 residues. Trimming removed 6 bases from V and 1 base from J, with 10 bases in between. CDR3 coding DNA: TGTGCCAGCAGGAGACGGGGGAGCAATCAGCCCCAGCATTTT. It encodes CASRRRGSNQPQHF.

The genes are TRBV6-2 or TRBV6-3 and TRBJ2-7; D ambiguous. V was cut by 6 bases and J by 1 base, with 16 bases left in between. Germline V gives CDR1 MNHEY, CDR2 SVGEGT. CDR3 length: 15 residues. The CDR3: CASRSTQILSYEQYF. CDR3 nucleotides: TGTGCCAGCAGGTCTACACAGATCCTATCCTACGAGCAGTACTTC.

This clonotype was counted many times. The chain joins TRBV5-5 to TRBJ1-2; tentatively, D is TRBD1 (5 bases). Trimming took 1 base from V and 4 from J, leaving 8 bases between them. This CDR3 has 13 residues. Germline CDR1 SGHKS, CDR2 YYEKEE (reference sequence). This CDR3 reads CASSLQGVYGYTF. CDR3 nucleotides: TGTGCCAGCAGCTTGCAGGGAGTCTATGGCTACACCTTC.

This clonotype appeared many times. Germline and junction disagree at one end, which may indicate a read error. V is TRBV30 and J is TRBJ1-1; a weak D match, TRBD1 (5 bases). Germline lookup yields CDR1 GTSNPN and CDR2 SVGIG (reference sequence). This CDR3 has 11 residues. The CDR3 region is CAWGGVSETFF. In nucleotides, the CDR3 is TGTGCCTGGGGGGGAGTATCTGAAACTTTCTTT.

In this sample, this clonotype turned up many times. The chain joins TRBV29-1 to TRBJ1-2, with D possibly being TRBD1 (6 bases). The CDR3 covers 14 residues. V lost 1 base to trimming and J lost 4 bases, with 13 bases between them. The V gene's germline CDR1 is SQVTM and CDR2 ANQGSEA. The CDR3 DNA sequence: TGCAGCGTTGAAGCCGGGGGCAGGATCTATGGCTACACCTTC. Amino acids: CSVEAGGRIYGYTF.

The chain employs TRBV11-2 and TRBJ2-5; D gene ambiguous. Per the germline V gene, CDR1 is SGHAT and CDR2 is FQNNGV. The CDR3 is made up of 15 amino acids. V was pared by 5 bases and J by 4 bases, with 17 bases between. As DNA, the CDR3 is TGTGCCAGCAGCCCCGATCTAGTTCTTGCAGAGACCCAGTACTTC. It codes for CASSPDLVLAETQYF. Using reference TRBV11-2 and TRBJ2-5 for the parts outside the CDR3, the full variable domain is EAGVAQSPRYKIIEKRQSVAFWCNPISGHATLYWYQQILGQGPKLLIQFQNNGVVDDSQLPKDRFSAERLKGVDSTLKIQPAKLEDSAVYLCASSPDLVLAETQYFGPGTRLLVL.

The chain employs TRBV7-2 and TRBJ2-7; tentative D call: TRBD2 (6 bases). The CDR3 totals 15 residues. Deletions cut 6 bases from V and 2 bases from J, with 17 bases between. CDR1 and CDR2 (germline): SGHTA, FQGNSA. CDR3 DNA sequence: TGTGCCAGCAGAAAGTCCGGGACTGACGCCTACGAGCAGTACTTC. It specifies CASRKSGTDAYEQYF.

Ten or more counts support this clonotype. This chain joins TRBV20-1 and TRBJ1-5, with no clear D. Germline V gene lookup returns CDR1 DFQATT and CDR2 SNEGSKA (reference sequence). The CDR3 has 12 residues. V lost 4 bases to trimming and J lost 6 bases, with 10 bases between them. CDR3 loop: CSAKRVGQPQHF. CDR3 in DNA: TGCAGTGCTAAAAGGGTTGGTCAGCCCCAGCATTTT.

This clonotype has a single count. The chain combines TRBV5-1 with TRBJ1-6; D might be TRBD1 (5 bases). This CDR3 has 15 residues. Deletions cut 2 bases from V and 5 bases from J, with 11 bases between. Germline V lookup: CDR1 SGHRS, CDR2 YFSETQ. The CDR3 is CASSFMTVDNSPLHF. In DNA form, the CDR3 reads TGCGCCAGCAGCTTTATGACAGTGGATAATTCACCCCTCCACTTT.

This clonotype was recorded many times. The chain couples TRBV18 to TRBJ1-5; 7 bases line up with TRBD1. CDR1 and CDR2 from the germline V gene are KGHSH and LQKENI. The CDR3 loop spans 17 amino acids. The V gene end was trimmed by 0 bases and the J gene end by 2 bases; junction bases not matched to a gene: 7. The CDR3 DNA follows: TGTGCCAGCTCACCACCGACAGGGACTTTTGGCAATCAGCCCCAGCATTTT. Its translation is CASSPPTGTFGNQPQHF.

This clonotype was seen ten or more times. V gene TRBV10-3 combines with J gene TRBJ2-7; D ambiguous. Trimming removed 4 bases at V and 2 bases at J, with 12 bases between. There are 14 residues in the CDR3. CDR1 and CDR2 from the germline V gene are ENHRY and SYGVKD. The CDR3 region is CAISGEQNPYEQYF. The CDR3 DNA follows: TGTGCCATCAGTGGGGAACAGAACCCCTACGAGCAGTACTTC.

This clonotype was recorded many times. A read error is possible here, since a much larger clone lies one base away. This rearrangement joins TRBV12-3 or TRBV12-4 to TRBJ2-3; 12 bases map to TRBD2. This CDR3 has 15 amino acids. The ends lost 3 bases at V and 4 bases at J; junction bases unmatched: 2. The CDR3 DNA reads as TGTGCCAGCAGTTTGACTAGCGGGAGCTCAGATACGCAGTATTTT. This sequence encodes CASSLTSGSSDTQYF.

The rearrangement uses TRBV7-8 and TRBJ1-6, with D perhaps matching TRBD1 (6 bases). The CDR3 is 14 residues long. From germline, CDR1 is SGHVS and CDR2 FQNEAQ. Trimming took 7 bases from V and 11 from J, leaving 18 bases between them. DNA for the CDR3: TGTGCCAGCACCACCGGACAATCAGGGGCACCCCTCCACTTT. It is translated as CASTTGQSGAPLHF.